The clone carrying this T cell receptor beta chain was counted a few times. The germline V and J ends were trimmed by 6 bases and 7 bases, with 12 bases remaining between them. The CDR3 contains 13 residues. Germline V gene data show CDR1 as MNHEY and CDR2 as SMNVEV (reference sequence). These data belong to a study of early T cells in non-severe SARS-CoV-2 infection. Each CDR3 protein gets one entry after TCRdb re-called the 5' RACE reads with MiXCR. This sample has roughly 99,000 distinct CDR3 sequences, with 11% found just once. The material sequenced was whole blood. The chain employs TRBV27 and TRBJ1-4, with D perhaps matching TRBD1 (6 bases). The TCR sequence derives from an adult who was a healthcare worker with PCR-confirmed SARS-CoV-2 infection or an uninfected control (not recorded which). The CDR3 protein is CASRTGAGEKLFF. As DNA, the CDR3 is TGTGCCAGCAGGACAGGTGCCGGTGAAAAACTGTTTTTT.